The next 8 T cell receptor beta chains were all read from a single sample in a study of blood T cell repertoires in COVID-19. Clones were read by immunoSEQ multiplex PCR, and TCRdb kept only the in-frame ones, dropping some. This table has about 380,000 clones, around nine tenths appearing once. Sequences were obtained from PBMCs or T cells enriched from blood (not recorded which). These receptors were taken from a woman aged 18-30 years who had recovered from COVID-19.

As regards this clone: One end of the junction fails to match germline, which may point to a read error. The chain joins TRBV29-1 to TRBJ1-2; TRBD1 is a possible D gene (5 bases). Germline V gene sequence: CDR1 SQVTM, CDR2 ANQGSEA. The length of the CDR3 is 12 residues. The CDR3 DNA is TGCAGCGCTGAACGGGGGAACTATGGCTACACCTTC. This gives the protein CSAERGNYGYTF.

The chain carries TRBV2 and TRBJ2-7, with no clear D. V gave up 8 bases and J gave up 6 bases, with 14 bases separating them. Looked up from germline, CDR1 is SNHLY and CDR2 is FYNNEI. This CDR3 has 12 residues. This chain's CDR3 is CASAPSRSEQYF. The DNA for the CDR3 is TGTGCCAGCGCACCGAGCCGGAGCGAGCAGTACTTC.

This clone came up once. This chain links TRBV10-2 with TRBJ1-6; 10 positions match TRBD1. CDR1 WSHSY and CDR2 SAAADI come from the germline V gene. After removal of 3 bases from V and 5 bases from J, the junction contained 7 bases not matched to a gene. The CDR3 has 17 residues. CDR3 residues: CASSDPGQGSNNSPLHF. CDR3 DNA sequence: TGCGCCAGCAGTGATCCGGGACAGGGGTCCAATAATTCACCCCTCCACTTT.

V is TRBV28 and J is TRBJ1-5; D unclear. The V end lost 3 bases, the J end lost 6 bases, and 9 bases lay between the germline ends. Germline assignment: CDR1 MDHEN and CDR2 SYDVKM. There are 13 residues in the CDR3. In DNA, the CDR3 is TGTGCCAGCAGTTTTCAGGTCGGTCAGCCCCAGCATTTT. It yields the protein CASSFQVGQPQHF.

On this clone: The sample has other DNA sequences that encode this CDR3 too. This chain uses TRBV9 with TRBJ2-7; no reliable D call. The CDR3 loop spans 14 amino acids. V was cut by 0 bases and J by 0 bases, with 7 bases left in between. Germline V gives CDR1 SGDLS, CDR2 YYNGEE. In nucleotides, the CDR3 is TGTGCCAGCAGCGTAGTACCCAGCTCCTACGAGCAGTACTTC. Translating it yields CASSVVPSSYEQYF.

This clone is a singleton in its sample. The CDR3 region is CASKSQGALDSPLHF. CDR3 bases: TGCGCCAGCAAGTCTCAGGGGGCGCTTGATTCACCCCTCCACTTT. J is TRBJ1-6 and V is TRBV4-3; the match to TRBD1 covers 8 bases. J lost 8 bases, V lost 7 bases, and 10 bases had no gene match. This CDR3 spans 15 amino acids. Germline V gene lookup returns CDR1 LGHNA and CDR2 YSLEER.

The chain joins TRBV9 to TRBJ1-3, with D possibly being TRBD1 (6 bases). Germline V gene lookup returns CDR1 SGDLS and CDR2 YYNGEE. Trimming left V 1 base short and J 8 bases short, with 10 bases between. The length of the CDR3 is 13 residues. This chain's CDR3 is CASSVSYRDTIYF. The CDR3 region has the DNA TGTGCCAGCAGCGTATCCTACAGGGACACCATATATTTT.

Only a few counts were recorded for this clone. The genes are TRBV18 and TRBJ1-3; the D is unclear. CDR1 KGHSH and CDR2 LQKENI come from the germline V gene. The CDR3 consists of 13 residues. V dropped 7 bases and J dropped 2 bases, with 9 bases sitting between them. The CDR3 spells CASYLGAGNTIYF. CDR3 sequence (DNA): TGTGCCAGCTATCTTGGAGCTGGAAACACCATATATTTT.